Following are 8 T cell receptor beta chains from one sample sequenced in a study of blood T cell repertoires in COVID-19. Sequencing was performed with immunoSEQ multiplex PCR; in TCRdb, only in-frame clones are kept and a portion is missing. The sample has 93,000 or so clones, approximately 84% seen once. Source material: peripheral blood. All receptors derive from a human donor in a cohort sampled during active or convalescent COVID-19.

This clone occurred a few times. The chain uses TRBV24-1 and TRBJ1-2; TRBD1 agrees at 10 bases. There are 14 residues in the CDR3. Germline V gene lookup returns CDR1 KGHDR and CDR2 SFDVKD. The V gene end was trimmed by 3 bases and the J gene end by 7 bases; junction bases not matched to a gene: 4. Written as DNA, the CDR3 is TGTGCCACCAGTGATCGGGACAGGGGAGGTGGCTACACCTTC. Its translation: CATSDRDRGGGYTF.

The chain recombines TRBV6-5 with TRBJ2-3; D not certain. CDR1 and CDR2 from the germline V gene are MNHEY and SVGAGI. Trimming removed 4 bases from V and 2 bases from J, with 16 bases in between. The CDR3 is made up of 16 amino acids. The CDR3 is CASSSRQYTPTDTQYF. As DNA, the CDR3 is TGTGCCAGCAGTTCCCGTCAGTATACACCCACAGATACGCAGTATTTT.

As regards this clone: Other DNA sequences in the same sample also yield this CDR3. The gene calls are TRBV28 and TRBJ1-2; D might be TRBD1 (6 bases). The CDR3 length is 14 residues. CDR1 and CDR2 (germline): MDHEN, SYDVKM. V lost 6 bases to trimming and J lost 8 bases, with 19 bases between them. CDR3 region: CASSLPQGRGGYTF. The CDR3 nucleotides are TGTGCCAGCAGCCTACCGCAAGGGAGGGGGGGCTACACCTTC.

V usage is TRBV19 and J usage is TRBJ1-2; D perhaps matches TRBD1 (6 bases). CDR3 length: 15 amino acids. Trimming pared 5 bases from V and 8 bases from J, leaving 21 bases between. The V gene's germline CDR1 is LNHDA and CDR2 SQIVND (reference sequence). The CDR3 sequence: CASSAPTGKSRGYTF. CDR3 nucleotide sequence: TGTGCCAGTAGTGCCCCTACAGGGAAAAGTAGGGGCTACACCTTC.

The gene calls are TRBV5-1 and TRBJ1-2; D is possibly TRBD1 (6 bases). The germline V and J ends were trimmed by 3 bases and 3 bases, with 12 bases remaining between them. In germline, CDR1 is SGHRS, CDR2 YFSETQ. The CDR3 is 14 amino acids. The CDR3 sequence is CASSSDRGDYGYTF. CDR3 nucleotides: TGCGCCAGCAGCTCGGACAGAGGGGACTATGGCTACACCTTC.

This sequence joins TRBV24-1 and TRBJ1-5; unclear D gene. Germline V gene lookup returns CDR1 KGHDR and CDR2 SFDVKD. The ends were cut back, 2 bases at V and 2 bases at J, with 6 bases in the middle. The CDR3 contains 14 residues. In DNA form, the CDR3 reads TGTGCCACCAGTGATTACTTGGGCAATCAGCCCCAGCATTTT. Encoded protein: CATSDYLGNQPQHF.

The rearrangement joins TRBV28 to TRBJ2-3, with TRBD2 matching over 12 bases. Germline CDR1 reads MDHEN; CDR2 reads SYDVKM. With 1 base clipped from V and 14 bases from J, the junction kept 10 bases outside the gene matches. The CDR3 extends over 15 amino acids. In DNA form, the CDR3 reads TGTGCCAGCAGTTTATTAAGACTAGCGGGGGACCCCCTGTATTTT. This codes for CASSLLRLAGDPLYF.

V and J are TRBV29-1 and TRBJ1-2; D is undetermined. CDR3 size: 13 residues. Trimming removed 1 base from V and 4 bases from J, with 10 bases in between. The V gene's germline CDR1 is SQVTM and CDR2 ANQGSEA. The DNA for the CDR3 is TGCAGCGTTGAAGTGGCGGAGTCCTATGGCTACACCTTC. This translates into CSVEVAESYGYTF.